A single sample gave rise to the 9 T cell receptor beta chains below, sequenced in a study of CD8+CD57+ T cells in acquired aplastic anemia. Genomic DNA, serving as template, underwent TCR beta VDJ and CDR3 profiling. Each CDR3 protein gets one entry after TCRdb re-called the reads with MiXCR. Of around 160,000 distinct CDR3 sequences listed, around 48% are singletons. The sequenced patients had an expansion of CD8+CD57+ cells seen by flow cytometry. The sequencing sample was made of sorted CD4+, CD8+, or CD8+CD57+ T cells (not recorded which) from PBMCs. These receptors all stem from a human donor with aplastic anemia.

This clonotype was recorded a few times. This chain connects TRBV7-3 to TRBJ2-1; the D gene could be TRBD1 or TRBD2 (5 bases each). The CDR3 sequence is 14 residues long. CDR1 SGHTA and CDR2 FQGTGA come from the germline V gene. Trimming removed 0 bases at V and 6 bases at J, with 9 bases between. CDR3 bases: TGTGCCAGCAGCTTAACGTCGGGGCTCAATGAGCAGTTCTTC. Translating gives CASSLTSGLNEQFF.

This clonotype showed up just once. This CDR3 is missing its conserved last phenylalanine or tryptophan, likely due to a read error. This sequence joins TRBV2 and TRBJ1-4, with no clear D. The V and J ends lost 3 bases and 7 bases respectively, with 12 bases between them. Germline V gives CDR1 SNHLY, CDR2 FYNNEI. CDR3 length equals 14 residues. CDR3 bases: TGTGCCAGCAGTGAGAATGGGTTAGGTGAAAAACTGTTTTCT. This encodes CASSENGLGEKLFS.

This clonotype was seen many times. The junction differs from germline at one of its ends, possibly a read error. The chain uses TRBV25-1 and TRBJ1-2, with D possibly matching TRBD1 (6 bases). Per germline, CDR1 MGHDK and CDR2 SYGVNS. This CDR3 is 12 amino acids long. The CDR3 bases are TGTGCCAGCAGTGACCCCGGACAGACTCCTGCCTTC. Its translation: CASSDPGQTPAF.

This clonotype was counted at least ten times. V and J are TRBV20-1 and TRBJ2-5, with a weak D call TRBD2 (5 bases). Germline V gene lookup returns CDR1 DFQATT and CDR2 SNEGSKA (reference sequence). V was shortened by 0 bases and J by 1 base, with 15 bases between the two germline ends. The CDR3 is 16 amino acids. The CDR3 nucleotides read TGCAGTGCTAGAGATAGAGTAGCGAACTCCCAAGAGACCCAGTACTTC. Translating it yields CSARDRVANSQETQYF.

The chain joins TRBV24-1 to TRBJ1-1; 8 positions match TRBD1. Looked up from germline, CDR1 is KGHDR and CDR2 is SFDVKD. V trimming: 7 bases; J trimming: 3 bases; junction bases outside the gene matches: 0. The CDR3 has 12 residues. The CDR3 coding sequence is TGTGCCACCAGGGACAGGGACACTGAAGCTTTCTTT. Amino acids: CATRDRDTEAFF.

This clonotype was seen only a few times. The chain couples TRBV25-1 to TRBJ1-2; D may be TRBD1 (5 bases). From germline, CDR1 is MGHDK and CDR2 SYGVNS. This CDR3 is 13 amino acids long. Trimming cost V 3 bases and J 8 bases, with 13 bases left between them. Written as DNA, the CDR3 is TGTGCCAGCAGTGAGAACACAAGGGGAGGCTACACCTTC. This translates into CASSENTRGGYTF.

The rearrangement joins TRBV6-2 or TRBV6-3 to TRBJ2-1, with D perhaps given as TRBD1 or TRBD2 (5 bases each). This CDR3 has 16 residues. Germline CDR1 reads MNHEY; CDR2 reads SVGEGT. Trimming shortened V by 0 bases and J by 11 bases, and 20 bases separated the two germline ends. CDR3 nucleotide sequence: TGTGCCAGCAGTTACTCTGGGCTGGGGCTGGACTCTAAGCAGTTCTTC. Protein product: CASSYSGLGLDSKQFF.

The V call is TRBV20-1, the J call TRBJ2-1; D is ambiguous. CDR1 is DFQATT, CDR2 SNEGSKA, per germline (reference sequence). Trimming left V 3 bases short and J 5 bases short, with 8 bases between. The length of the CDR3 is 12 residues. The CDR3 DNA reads TGCAGTGCTAGTCAGAATAACAATGAGCAGTTCTTC. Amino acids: CSASQNNNEQFF.

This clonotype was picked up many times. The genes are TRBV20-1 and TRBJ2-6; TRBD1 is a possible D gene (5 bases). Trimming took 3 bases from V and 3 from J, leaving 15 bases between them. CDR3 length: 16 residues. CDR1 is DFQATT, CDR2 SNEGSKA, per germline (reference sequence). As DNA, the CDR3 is TGCAGTGCTAGCGCTCGGTACAGGTTTGGGGCCAACGTCCTGACTTTC. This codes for CSASARYRFGANVLTF.